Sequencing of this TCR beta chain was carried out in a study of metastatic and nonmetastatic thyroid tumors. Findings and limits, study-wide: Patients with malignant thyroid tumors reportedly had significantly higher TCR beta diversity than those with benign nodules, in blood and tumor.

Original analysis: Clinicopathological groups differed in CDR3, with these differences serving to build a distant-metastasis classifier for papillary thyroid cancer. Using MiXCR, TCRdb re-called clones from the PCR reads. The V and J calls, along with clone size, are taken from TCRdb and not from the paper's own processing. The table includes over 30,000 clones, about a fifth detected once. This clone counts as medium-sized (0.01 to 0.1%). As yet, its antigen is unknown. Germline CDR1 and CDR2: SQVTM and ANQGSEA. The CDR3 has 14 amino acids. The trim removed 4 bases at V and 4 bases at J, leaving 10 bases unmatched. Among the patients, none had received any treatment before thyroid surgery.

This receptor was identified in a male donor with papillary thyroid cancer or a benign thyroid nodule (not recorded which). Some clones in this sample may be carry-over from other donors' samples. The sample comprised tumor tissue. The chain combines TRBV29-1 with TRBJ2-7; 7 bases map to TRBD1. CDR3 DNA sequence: TGCAGCGTTGTTTCCTCGGGACAGTTTTACGAGCAGTACTTC. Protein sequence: CSVVSSGQFYEQYF.